This TCR beta chain stems from a study of blood T cell repertoires in COVID-19. Study as a whole: Collection of acute and convalescent COVID-19 samples took place in the United States, Italy and Spain. The cDNA or gDNA used as material had been derived from T cells, B-cell-depleted T cells, or PBMCs.

In the original workflow: For nucleated cells, counts were estimated from reference gene primer amplification. The assay was immunoSEQ multiplex PCR, and TCRdb's table has in-frame clones only and misses some. V and J calls plus clone size are reproduced from that table; the DNA served to infer D and trimming. The data show about 340,000 clones, with around 83% seen just once and 2.5% to 3% held by the top ten. This sequence originates from a man aged 25 to 45 with active or convalescent COVID-19. Source material: peripheral blood.

As DNA, the CDR3 is TGTGCCAGCAGGCTAGCGGGGGGTAATGGCTACACCTTC. Translating gives CASRLAGGNGYTF. The chain employs TRBV2 and TRBJ1-2, with D maybe TRBD1 (5 bases). Germline V gene sequence: CDR1 SNHLY, CDR2 FYNNEI. This CDR3 region has 13 residues. The V and J ends lost 6 bases and 6 bases respectively, with 14 bases between them. The full variable domain, its missing parts supplied by reference TRBV2 and TRBJ1-2, is EPEVTQTPSHQVTQMGQEVILRCVPISNHLYFYWYRQILGQKVEFLVSFYNNEISEKSEIFDDQFSVERPDGSNFTLKIRSTKLEDSAMYFCASRLAGGNGYTFGSGTRLTVV.